This passage covers 2 T cell receptor beta chains from one sample sequenced in a study of T-cell reconstitution after alpha-beta-depleted transplantation in children. It was with unique molecular identifiers that the TCRbeta library was prepared. TCRdb analysed the PCR reads with MiXCR anew, one entry per CDR3 protein. The repertoire holds a few hundred thousand distinct CDR3 sequences, with about 17% as singletons. The specimen was PBMCs from the stem cell graft donor, collected from the stem cell graft. The receptors derive from a human donor who donated a stem cell graft to a child with acute lymphoblastic leukemia.

This clonotype was observed a handful of times. The rearrangement links TRBV10-1 to TRBJ2-7; D not resolved. V lost 4 bases to trimming and J lost 2 bases, with 12 bases between them. Germline values: CDR1 WNHNN, CDR2 SYGVQD (reference sequence). The CDR3 contains 14 residues. The CDR3 sequence is CASSGTRVPYEQYF. The DNA of the CDR3 is TGCGCCAGCAGTGGAACACGTGTTCCCTACGAGCAGTACTTC.

V usage is TRBV12-3 or TRBV12-4 and J usage is TRBJ2-5, with 13 bases identical to TRBD2. V lost 5 bases to trimming and J lost 5 bases; unmatched junction nucleotides: 14. This CDR3 contains 18 residues. CDR3 nucleotides: TGTGCCAGCAGTCGTAAGCAGACGACTAGCGGGAGGCTGGAGACCCAGTACTTC. This encodes CASSRKQTTSGRLETQYF.